A selection of T cell receptor beta chains follows, all from one sample in a study of blood T cell repertoires in COVID-19. Generated by immunoSEQ multiplex PCR, the TCRdb table keeps only in-frame clones and is missing some. The sample has under 30,000 clones, about 89% seen once. The specimen sequenced was peripheral blood. These receptors originate from a human donor in a cohort sampled during active COVID-19. Each CDR3 is given with its conserved first and last residue. The D gene is left open where the match is weak. The size of a clone is reported for some rows only, either as once, few or many, or as a class for expanded clones.

D: .; J: TRBJ2-5; V: TRBV2; size: .; DNA: TGTGCCAGCAGTGGGAGGGTTGGGAGTGAAGAGACCCAGTACTTC; CDR3: CASSGRVGSEETQYF
D: TRBD1; J: TRBJ1-3; V: TRBV5-6; size: .; DNA: TGTGCCAGCAGCGTGACAGGGGTCCCGCCTGGAAACACCATATATTTT; CDR3: CASSVTGVPPGNTIYF
D: .; J: TRBJ1-2; V: TRBV16; size: .; DNA: TGTGCCAGCAGCCAATCTCAACAGGTAGACGGCTACACCTTC; CDR3: CASSQSQQVDGYTF
D: TRBD1; J: TRBJ2-1; V: TRBV19; size: .; DNA: TGTGCCAGTAGCGAAGGTCTGGACAGGGCATACAATGAGCAGTTCTTC; CDR3: CASSEGLDRAYNEQFF
D: .; J: TRBJ2-3; V: TRBV7-3; size: .; DNA: TGTGCCAGCAGCTCCCTTCAGGGGCCTAGACCGCAGTATTTT; CDR3: CASSSLQGPRPQYF
D: .; J: TRBJ1-1; V: TRBV18; size: .; DNA: TGTGCCAGCTCACCACCTGGACACCGAAACACTGAAGCTTTCTTT; CDR3: CASSPPGHRNTEAFF
D: TRBD1; J: TRBJ1-4; V: TRBV4-3; size: .; DNA: TGCGCCAGCAGTCAAGTCAGGGGGCGGAATGAAAAACTGTTTTTT; CDR3: CASSQVRGRNEKLFF
D: TRBD1; J: TRBJ1-5; V: TRBV25-1; size: .; DNA: TGTGCCAGCAGTGGGACAGGGGTTATCAATCAGCCCCAGCATTTT; CDR3: CASSGTGVINQPQHF
D: .; J: TRBJ1-2; V: TRBV2; size: .; DNA: TGTGCCAGTTACAGGGACAAGGACTATGGCTACACCTTC; CDR3: CASYRDKDYGYTF
D: .; J: TRBJ2-1; V: TRBV11-1; size: once; DNA: TGTGCCAGCAGCTTAATGGGCAGGGAAGACAATGAGCAGTTCTTC; CDR3: CASSLMGREDNEQFF
D: TRBD2; J: TRBJ2-1; V: TRBV5-1; size: .; DNA: TGCGCCAGCAGCTTGTGGTGGCGGGGGGATGCCAATGAGCAGTTCTTC; CDR3: CASSLWWRGDANEQFF
D: .; J: TRBJ1-6; V: TRBV3-1/TRBV3-2; size: .; DNA: TGTGCCAGCAGCCAGTTCCAACCGGACAGTTCACCCCTCCACTTT; CDR3: CASSQFQPDSSPLHF
D: TRBD1; J: TRBJ2-6; V: TRBV6-2/TRBV6-3; size: .; DNA: TGTGCCAGCAGTTACCACTCGGGACAGTTCTCGGGGGCCAACGTCCTGACTTTC; CDR3: CASSYHSGQFSGANVLTF
D: TRBD2; J: TRBJ2-7; V: TRBV11-2; size: .; DNA: TGTGCCAGCAGCGCGGGGGGAAGGCGCCCCACCTACGAGCAGTACTTC; CDR3: CASSAGGRRPTYEQYF
D: .; J: TRBJ1-4; V: TRBV10-2; size: .; DNA: TGCGCCAGCAGTGAGTCAGACAGGTTTAATGAAAAACTGTTTTTT; CDR3: CASSESDRFNEKLFF
D: .; J: TRBJ2-3; V: TRBV21-1; size: .; DNA: TGTGCCAGCAGCAAAGAAAGTAGGCGGGACACAGATACGCAGTATTTT; CDR3: CASSKESRRDTDTQYF
D: .; J: TRBJ2-6; V: TRBV11-3; size: .; DNA: TGTGCCAGCAGCTTAGACGCGGGCTCTGGGGCCAACGTCCTGACTTTC; CDR3: CASSLDAGSGANVLTF
D: .; J: TRBJ2-3; V: TRBV3-1/TRBV3-2; size: .; DNA: TGTGCCAGCAGCCCTGAACGGGGAGTCACAGATACGCAGTATTTT; CDR3: CASSPERGVTDTQYF
D: .; J: TRBJ2-7; V: TRBV21-1; size: .; DNA: TGTGCCAGCAGCAACAGACAGGATGGCAGTATACTGGGGTACGAGCAGTACTTC; CDR3: CASSNRQDGSILGYEQYF
D: TRBD2; J: TRBJ2-3; V: TRBV4-2; size: .; DNA: TGTGCCAGCAGCCAAAATAGCCCCGGGACTAGCGCGGCAGATACGCAGTATTTT; CDR3: CASSQNSPGTSAADTQYF
D: TRBD2; J: TRBJ2-3; V: TRBV7-8; size: once; DNA: TGTGCCAGCAGCTGGGGGACTAGCGGGGCCACAGATACGCAGTATTTT; CDR3: CASSWGTSGATDTQYF
D: .; J: TRBJ1-1; V: TRBV18; size: .; DNA: TGTGCCAGCTCACCACCGAACAGGCCCCTCATGAACACTGAAGCTTTCTTT; CDR3: CASSPPNRPLMNTEAFF
D: .; J: TRBJ1-2; V: TRBV28; size: .; DNA: TGTGCCAGCACCATAGGGGAAAACTATGGCTACACCTTC; CDR3: CASTIGENYGYTF
D: .; J: TRBJ2-2; V: TRBV4-3; size: .; DNA: TGCGCCAGCAGCCAAGAGGCTAGTACTGGGGAGCTGTTTTTT; CDR3: CASSQEASTGELFF
D: .; J: TRBJ1-4; V: TRBV25-1; size: .; DNA: TGTGCCAGCAGTGAGGACTGGAGATATGATGAAAAACTGTTTTTT; CDR3: CASSEDWRYDEKLFF
D: TRBD1; J: TRBJ2-5; V: TRBV15; size: few; DNA: TGTGCCACCAGCATCGGACAGGGGGCGTCGGAGACCCAGTACTTC; CDR3: CATSIGQGASETQYF
D: TRBD1; J: TRBJ1-1; V: TRBV6-5; size: .; DNA: TGTGCCAGCAGTTTATCCACAGGGGGATACACTGAAGCTTTCTTT; CDR3: CASSLSTGGYTEAFF
D: TRBD1; J: TRBJ2-3; V: TRBV28; size: once; DNA: TGTGCCAGCAGTTCTACAGGGGGCGGTTTGGGGGCCGATACGCAGTATTTT; CDR3: CASSSTGGGLGADTQYF
D: TRBD1; J: TRBJ1-1; V: TRBV6-5; size: .; DNA: TGTGCCAGCAGTTACAACATCCAGGGGGCGGAAGCTTTCTTT; CDR3: CASSYNIQGAEAFF
D: TRBD1; J: TRBJ1-1; V: TRBV27; size: .; DNA: TGTGCCAGCAACCGGGCAGGGGGCGAGGGCACTGAAGCTTTCTTT; CDR3: CASNRAGGEGTEAFF
D: .; J: TRBJ1-5; V: TRBV19; size: .; DNA: TGTGCCAGTAGTTCACCGCGGGGGGGGGTCGAGAGTCAGCCCCAGCATTTT; CDR3: CASSSPRGGVESQPQHF